What follows describes a single T cell receptor (beta chain). The repertoire was sequenced with immunoSEQ multiplex PCR; TCRdb's copy has only in-frame clones and lacks some. The sample lists about 350,000 clones; 90% to 95% were seen once. Trimming cost V 6 bases and J 3 bases; bases outside gene matches: 7. Germline loops: CDR1 MNHEY, CDR2 SVGAGI. The CDR3 is made up of 15 amino acids. This entry belongs to a study of blood T cell repertoires in COVID-19. This chain links TRBV6-5 with TRBJ2-3; 9 positions agree with TRBD2. The sequencing sample was made of peripheral blood. The receptor comes from a woman in her late teens or twenties who had recovered from COVID-19. This CDR3 is CASRGSGRYTDTQYF. In nucleotides, the CDR3 is TGTGCCAGCAGGGGAAGCGGGAGGTATACAGATACGCAGTATTTT.